These 13 T cell receptor beta chains share one sample of origin, sequenced in a study of blood T cells in healthy people across ages. Next came a second PCR, run for roughly 6 to 11 cycles, which used a sample-barcoded 5' primer along with a J-beta primer mix. TCRdb reanalysed the 5' RACE reads using MiXCR and keeps one entry per CDR3 protein. In the table there are hundreds of thousands of distinct CDR3 sequences, around 52% of which are singletons. The sequenced material came from blood. Every receptor here comes from a woman older than 75 in good health.

This clonotype was detected a few times. The V and J genes are TRBV3-1 and TRBJ2-5; tentatively, D is TRBD2 (6 bases). This CDR3 has 16 amino acids. Germline V lookup: CDR1 LGHDT, CDR2 YNNKEL (reference sequence). V was cut by 5 bases and J by 11 bases, with 27 bases left in between. The CDR3 bases are TGTGCCAGCAGCATCACCCGGGGAGGTGAGGGGAATGAGCAGTACTTC. Protein product: CASSITRGGEGNEQYF.

The chain combines TRBV24-1 with TRBJ2-3, with unresolved D. V was cut by 4 bases and J by 3 bases, with 7 bases left in between. The CDR3 is made up of 13 amino acids. Looked up from germline, CDR1 is KGHDR and CDR2 is SFDVKD. The CDR3 here is CATSDRRTDTQYF. DNA of the CDR3: TGTGCCACCAGTGACAGAAGAACAGATACGCAGTATTTT.

The chain carries TRBV20-1 and TRBJ2-7, with TRBD2 matching over 7 bases. Germline V gene data show CDR1 as DFQATT and CDR2 as SNEGSKA (reference sequence). J lost 7 bases, V lost 5 bases, and 17 bases had no gene match. The CDR3 consists of 15 residues. DNA for the CDR3: TGCAGTGCTCCGCAGCGGACTAGGGGCGAGTCTGAGCAGTACTTC. Translated: CSAPQRTRGESEQYF.

This clonotype has a handful of counts. This may stem from a read error, because a much larger clone lies one nucleotide away. The rearrangement links TRBV27 to TRBJ2-7; 9 positions agree with TRBD1. Germline-derived CDR1 and CDR2 are MNHEY and SMNVEV (reference sequence). J lost 6 bases, V lost 5 bases, and 8 bases had no gene match. The CDR3 has 14 residues. CDR3 nucleotide sequence: TGTGCCAGCAGTGTACGTAGACAGGGGGGCGAGCAGTACTTC. Translated, it gives CASSVRRQGGEQYF.

In its sample, this clonotype was seen many times. For the CDR3, the DNA is TGTGCCAGCAGTTCATTGACAGGGAAGTCGTACGAGCAGTACTTC. It encodes CASSSLTGKSYEQYF. The chain joins TRBV6-5 to TRBJ2-7; TRBD1 aligns across 7 bases. With V trimmed by 4 bases and J by 4 bases, 10 bases remained unmatched. Per germline, CDR1 MNHEY and CDR2 SVGAGI. The CDR3 loop spans 15 amino acids.

The rearrangement links TRBV12-3 or TRBV12-4 to TRBJ1-6, with TRBD1 as a possible D gene (6 bases). V lost 7 bases and J lost 7, with 11 bases in between. The CDR3 is made up of 13 amino acids. The DNA of the CDR3 is TGTGCCAGCAACAGGGACCCCAATTCACCCCTCCACTTT. It encodes CASNRDPNSPLHF.

The V call is TRBV20-1, the J call TRBJ1-1, with 8 bases fitting TRBD1. Germline V CDR1 and CDR2: DFQATT, SNEGSKA (reference sequence). Germline trimming cut 6 bases from V and 4 bases from J; bases unmatched to any gene: 10. CDR3 length: 14 residues. The CDR3 sequence: CSAALRDRPTEAFF. The CDR3 DNA follows: TGCAGTGCAGCCCTACGGGACAGGCCCACTGAAGCTTTCTTT.

This chain links TRBV6-6 with TRBJ2-3, with 11 nucleotides matching TRBD2. J was trimmed by 6 bases and V by 2 bases; bases with no gene match: 10. The CDR3 extends over 17 amino acids. From germline, CDR1 is MNHNY and CDR2 SVGAGI (reference sequence). The CDR3 DNA follows: TGTGCCAGCAGTTACGCCATGACTAGCGGGGTAGGGGATACGCAGTATTTT. Its translation is CASSYAMTSGVGDTQYF.

This clonotype has more than one count but fewer than ten. This sequence joins TRBV20-1 and TRBJ1-2; a possible D gene is TRBD1 (6 bases). Trimming removed 3 bases from V and 8 bases from J, with 10 bases in between. CDR3 length equals 11 residues. In germline, CDR1 is DFQATT, CDR2 SNEGSKA (reference sequence). CDR3 sequence reads: CSASAGEGYTF. The CDR3 bases are TGCAGTGCTAGTGCAGGGGAAGGCTACACCTTC.

As regards this clonotype: This may come from a read error, since a much larger clone is one base off. The J gene is TRBJ2-5, the V gene TRBV12-3 or TRBV12-4, with D perhaps TRBD1 or TRBD2 (5 bases each). With the DNA end fitting TRBJ2-7 better, the J assignment may be wrong. The CDR3 is made up of 15 amino acids. In nucleotides, the CDR3 is TGTGCCGGCAGTCCATTGGGGGTGTCCCTCTACGAGCAGTACTTC. Translating gives CAGSPLGVSLYEQYF.

The genes are TRBV29-1 and TRBJ2-1; D might be TRBD2 (5 bases). Between the trimmed V and J ends, which lost 2 bases and 6 bases, there was a span of 14 bases. This CDR3 region has 14 residues. The germline CDR1 and CDR2 sequences are SQVTM and ANQGSEA. CDR3 sequence: CSVEPSGGTNEQFF. As DNA, the CDR3 is TGCAGCGTTGAACCCAGCGGCGGAACCAATGAGCAGTTCTTC.

This sequence joins TRBV5-1 and TRBJ1-1, with unresolved D. Germline CDR1 reads SGHRS; CDR2 reads YFSETQ. The ends were cut back, 1 base at V and 0 bases at J, with 7 bases in the middle. This CDR3 spans 14 amino acids. This CDR3 reads CASSLLALNTEAFF. The CDR3 DNA follows: TGCGCCAGCAGCTTGCTTGCTCTGAACACTGAAGCTTTCTTT.

The table lists this clonotype with many counts. The chain has TRBV6-2 or TRBV6-3 and TRBJ2-1; D gene ambiguous. This CDR3 region has 12 residues. Trimming left V 2 bases short and J 5 bases short, with 4 bases between. The V gene's germline CDR1 is MNHEY and CDR2 SVGEGT. CDR3 sequence (DNA): TGTGCCAGCAGTTACCGGGACAATGAGCAGTTCTTC. This encodes CASSYRDNEQFF.